Listed below are T cell receptor beta chains from one sample, sequenced in a study of blood T cell repertoires in COVID-19. Generated by immunoSEQ multiplex PCR, the TCRdb table keeps only in-frame clones and is missing some. The table lists approximately 200,000 clones, roughly 90% of them singletons, with about 2.2% in the top ten. The sample comprised peripheral blood. The receptors derive from a woman between 45 and 65 years old with acute or convalescent COVID-19. CDR3s include the opening cysteine and the closing phenylalanine or tryptophan. D genes are given only for firm matches. Not every row has a clone size; where given, it reads once, few, many or a size class.

V gene	D gene	J gene	clone size	CDR3 protein	CDR3 DNA
TRBV7-2	NA	TRBJ2-3	NA	CASSVNWAPSTDTQYF	TGTGCCAGCAGCGTAAATTGGGCCCCCAGCACAGATACGCAGTATTTT
TRBV5-1	NA	TRBJ2-3	NA	CASSFGQLTDTQYF	TGCGCCAGCAGCTTCGGACAGCTCACAGATACGCAGTATTTT
TRBV7-2	TRBD1	TRBJ1-2	NA	CASSSTGGNYGYTF	TGTGCCAGCAGCAGTACAGGGGGGAACTATGGCTACACCTTC
TRBV5-1	TRBD1	TRBJ2-5	NA	CASSPPGTGSGTQYF	TGCGCCAGCAGCCCACCGGGGACAGGGTCGGGGACCCAGTACTTC
TRBV24-1	TRBD1	TRBJ1-1	NA	CATSDDRGTEAFF	TGTGCCACCAGTGATGACAGGGGCACTGAAGCTTTCTTT
TRBV6-5	TRBD1	TRBJ1-6	NA	CASRVGTGASPLHF	TGTGCCAGCAGGGTTGGGACAGGGGCATCACCCCTCCACTTT
TRBV11-3	NA	TRBJ2-1	NA	CASSLVGATQGPYNEQFF	TGTGCCAGCAGCTTAGTTGGGGCCACTCAGGGGCCCTACAATGAGCAGTTCTTC
TRBV5-1	TRBD2	TRBJ2-5	NA	CASSLAGVAGRQETQYF	TGCGCCAGCAGCTTGGCTGGGGTAGCGGGGCGTCAAGAGACCCAGTACTTC
TRBV7-9	TRBD1	TRBJ1-1	NA	CASSFRQGRSGEAFF	TGTGCCAGCAGCTTTAGACAGGGGAGGAGCGGTGAAGCTTTCTTT
TRBV4-3	TRBD2	TRBJ2-1	once	CASSRTSAGNEQFF	TGCGCCAGCAGCCGGACTAGCGCAGGGAATGAGCAGTTCTTC
TRBV2	TRBD2	TRBJ2-5	NA	CASSLGLAGGGQETQYF	TGTGCCAGCAGTCTTGGACTAGCGGGAGGAGGGCAAGAGACCCAGTACTTC
TRBV19	TRBD1	TRBJ1-2	few	CASRPLGQANYGYTF	TGTGCCAGTAGGCCTCTCGGACAGGCCAACTATGGCTACACCTTC
TRBV13	NA	TRBJ2-3	few	CASSSILGPTDTQYF	TGTGCCAGCAGCTCCATTTTGGGGCCCACAGATACGCAGTATTTT
TRBV7-3	TRBD2	TRBJ2-3	NA	CASSPAGGPADTQYF	TGTGCCAGCAGCCCGGCGGGGGGGCCGGCAGATACGCAGTATTTT
TRBV7-8	TRBD2	TRBJ2-1	NA	CASSPGTGLAGEGEQFF	TGTGCCAGCAGCCCGGGAACGGGACTAGCGGGAGAAGGTGAGCAGTTCTTC